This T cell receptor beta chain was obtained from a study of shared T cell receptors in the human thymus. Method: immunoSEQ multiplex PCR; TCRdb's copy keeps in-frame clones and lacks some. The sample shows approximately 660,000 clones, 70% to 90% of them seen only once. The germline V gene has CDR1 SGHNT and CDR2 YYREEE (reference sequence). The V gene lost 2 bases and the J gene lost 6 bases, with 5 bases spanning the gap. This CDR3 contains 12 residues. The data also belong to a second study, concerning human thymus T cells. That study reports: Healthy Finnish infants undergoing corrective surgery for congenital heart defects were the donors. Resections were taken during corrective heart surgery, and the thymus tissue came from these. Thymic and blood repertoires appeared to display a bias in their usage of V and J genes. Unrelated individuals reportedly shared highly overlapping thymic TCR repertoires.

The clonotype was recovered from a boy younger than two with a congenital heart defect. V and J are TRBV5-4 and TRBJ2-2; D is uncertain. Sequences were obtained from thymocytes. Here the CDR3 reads CASSFEAGELFF. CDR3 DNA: TGTGCCAGCAGCTTTGAGGCCGGGGAGCTGTTTTTT.